A selection of T cell receptor beta chains follows, all from one sample in a study of CD8+CD57+ T cells in acquired aplastic anemia. A single record per CDR3 protein comes from TCRdb applying MiXCR to the reads. The top ten clones hold about 31% of a sample with 160,000 or so distinct CDR3 sequences, around half of them seen once. The sequencing input was sorted CD4+, CD8+, or CD8+CD57+ T cells (not recorded which) from PBMCs. The receptors were gathered from a human donor with aplastic anemia. Each CDR3 is given with its conserved first and last residue. Each record gives: V gene, clone size, J gene, CDR3 protein. Clone size is given for some rows only: seen once, a few or many times, or a class if the clone is expanded.

TRBV10-3	once	TRBJ1-5	CATSVLDSNQPQHF
TRBV6-5	many	TRBJ1-6	CASSYGRGQGLNSPLHF
TRBV24-1	NA	TRBJ2-2	CATSGPDSDTSGELFF
TRBV4-1	many	TRBJ1-2	CASSAMQGSNYGYTF
TRBV29-1	many	TRBJ1-1	CSVDKTAQNTEAFF
TRBV19	NA	TRBJ2-2	CASSGGTLHTGELFF
TRBV14	NA	TRBJ2-3	CASSPTPPGLASDTQYF
TRBV10-2	NA	TRBJ2-3	CAGSYAAGRDTQYF
TRBV7-2	NA	TRBJ1-1	CASSYTENTEAFF
TRBV15	NA	TRBJ1-6	CATSLGYSPLHF
TRBV10-3	NA	TRBJ1-1	CASSSSMITEAFF
TRBV6-1	NA	TRBJ1-1	CASSETGFNTEAFF
TRBV11-2	many	TRBJ2-3	CASRPLAVTDTQYF
TRBV9	NA	TRBJ2-7	CASSVAGENSYEQYF
TRBV2	NA	TRBJ2-1	CASSEREIGEQFF
TRBV10-3	NA	TRBJ1-1	CAIREAQNTEAFF
TRBV6-1	NA	TRBJ1-2	CASGDRGNYGYTF
TRBV2	few	TRBJ2-7	CASSEDLSMGQYF
TRBV6-1	many	TRBJ2-3	CASRSLDTQYF
TRBV20-1	few	TRBJ1-2	CSARTGQNYGYTF
TRBV24-1	few	TRBJ2-3	CATSDPGTDSTDTQYF
TRBV20-1	many	TRBJ2-7	CSARPGPSYEQYF
TRBV2	few	TRBJ1-2	CASSEDSIIYGYTF
TRBV29-1	NA	TRBJ1-2	CSVPSGQGNYGYTF
TRBV20-1	NA	TRBJ2-5	CSASHLAAIQETQYF
TRBV5-6	many	TRBJ2-3	CASSSLGGATDTQYF
TRBV5-4	NA	TRBJ1-2	CASSLAGHQNYGCTF
TRBV7-8	many	TRBJ2-3	CASSPSGPDTQYF
TRBV5-1	many	TRBJ1-5	CASSLRGDQPQHF
TRBV2	NA	TRBJ2-3	CAGRGVGDTQYF
TRBV4-3	many	TRBJ2-5	CASSGTGEEETQYF
TRBV5-4	NA	TRBJ1-2	CASSLDSGGGAHYGYTF
TRBV7-9	NA	TRBJ2-5	CASGTPGGGGETQYF
TRBV29-1	NA	TRBJ2-3	CSVEGTSIDTQYF
TRBV7-2	many	TRBJ1-2	CASSFSLSEDDGYTF
TRBV15	many	TRBJ1-1	CATRTGRQTEAFF
TRBV12-3/TRBV12-4	NA	TRBJ1-5	CASLQGGGQPQHF
TRBV20-1	once	TRBJ2-2	CSAGRGRGTGELFF
TRBV5-6	many	TRBJ2-5	CASSFVTEETQYF
TRBV25-1	NA	TRBJ2-5	CASSELQGGETQYF
TRBV12-3/TRBV12-4	once	TRBJ2-1	CASSPGLAGIPTFGEQFF
TRBV20-1	NA	TRBJ1-1	CSARVQEKNTEAFF
TRBV7-6	NA	TRBJ2-7	CASSLLPDSSYEQYF